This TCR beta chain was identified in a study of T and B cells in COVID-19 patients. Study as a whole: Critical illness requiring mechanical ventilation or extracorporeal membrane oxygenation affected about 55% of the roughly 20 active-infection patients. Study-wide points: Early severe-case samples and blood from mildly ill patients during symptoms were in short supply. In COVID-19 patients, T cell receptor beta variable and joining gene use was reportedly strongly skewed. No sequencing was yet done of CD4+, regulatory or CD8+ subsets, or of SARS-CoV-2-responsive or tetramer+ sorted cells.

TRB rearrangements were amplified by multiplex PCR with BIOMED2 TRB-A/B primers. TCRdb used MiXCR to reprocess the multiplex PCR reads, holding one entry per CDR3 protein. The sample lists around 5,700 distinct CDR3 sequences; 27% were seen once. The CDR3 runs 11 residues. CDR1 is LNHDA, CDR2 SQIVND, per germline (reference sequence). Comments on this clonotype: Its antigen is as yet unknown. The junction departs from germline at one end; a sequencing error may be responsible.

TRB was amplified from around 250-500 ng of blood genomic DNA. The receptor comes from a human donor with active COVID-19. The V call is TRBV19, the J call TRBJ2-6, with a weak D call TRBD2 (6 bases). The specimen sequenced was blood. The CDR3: CASSPLARLSW. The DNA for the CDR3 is TGTGCCAGTAGTCCCCTAGCGAGACTGTCCTGG.